The T cell receptor beta chain under discussion was sequenced for a study of blood T cell repertoires in COVID-19. Overall study: Spain, Italy and the United States supplied samples that represented acute and convalescent COVID-19. Nucleic acid was either cDNA or gDNA, and it came from T cells, B-cell-depleted T cells, or PBMCs.

As originally analysed: Estimation of nucleated cell counts relied on the amplification of reference gene primers. The table came from immunoSEQ multiplex PCR; TCRdb's copy has only in-frame clones and leaves some out. That table supplies the V and J calls and clone size; D and trimming were determined from the DNA. The sample has 230,000 or so clones; roughly 87% are singletons. The germline gives CDR1 SGHAT, CDR2 FQNNGV. The trim removed 5 bases at V and 3 bases at J, leaving 9 bases unmatched. This CDR3 comprises 15 residues. The material sequenced was peripheral blood. The receptor was isolated from a man aged 40-55 years with active or convalescent COVID-19. This chain uses TRBV11-2 with TRBJ2-7, with 8 nucleotides matching TRBD2. Written as DNA, the CDR3 is TGTGCCAGCAGCCACCCGGCGGGGGGCGGCTACGAGCAGTACTTC. This codes for CASSHPAGGGYEQYF.